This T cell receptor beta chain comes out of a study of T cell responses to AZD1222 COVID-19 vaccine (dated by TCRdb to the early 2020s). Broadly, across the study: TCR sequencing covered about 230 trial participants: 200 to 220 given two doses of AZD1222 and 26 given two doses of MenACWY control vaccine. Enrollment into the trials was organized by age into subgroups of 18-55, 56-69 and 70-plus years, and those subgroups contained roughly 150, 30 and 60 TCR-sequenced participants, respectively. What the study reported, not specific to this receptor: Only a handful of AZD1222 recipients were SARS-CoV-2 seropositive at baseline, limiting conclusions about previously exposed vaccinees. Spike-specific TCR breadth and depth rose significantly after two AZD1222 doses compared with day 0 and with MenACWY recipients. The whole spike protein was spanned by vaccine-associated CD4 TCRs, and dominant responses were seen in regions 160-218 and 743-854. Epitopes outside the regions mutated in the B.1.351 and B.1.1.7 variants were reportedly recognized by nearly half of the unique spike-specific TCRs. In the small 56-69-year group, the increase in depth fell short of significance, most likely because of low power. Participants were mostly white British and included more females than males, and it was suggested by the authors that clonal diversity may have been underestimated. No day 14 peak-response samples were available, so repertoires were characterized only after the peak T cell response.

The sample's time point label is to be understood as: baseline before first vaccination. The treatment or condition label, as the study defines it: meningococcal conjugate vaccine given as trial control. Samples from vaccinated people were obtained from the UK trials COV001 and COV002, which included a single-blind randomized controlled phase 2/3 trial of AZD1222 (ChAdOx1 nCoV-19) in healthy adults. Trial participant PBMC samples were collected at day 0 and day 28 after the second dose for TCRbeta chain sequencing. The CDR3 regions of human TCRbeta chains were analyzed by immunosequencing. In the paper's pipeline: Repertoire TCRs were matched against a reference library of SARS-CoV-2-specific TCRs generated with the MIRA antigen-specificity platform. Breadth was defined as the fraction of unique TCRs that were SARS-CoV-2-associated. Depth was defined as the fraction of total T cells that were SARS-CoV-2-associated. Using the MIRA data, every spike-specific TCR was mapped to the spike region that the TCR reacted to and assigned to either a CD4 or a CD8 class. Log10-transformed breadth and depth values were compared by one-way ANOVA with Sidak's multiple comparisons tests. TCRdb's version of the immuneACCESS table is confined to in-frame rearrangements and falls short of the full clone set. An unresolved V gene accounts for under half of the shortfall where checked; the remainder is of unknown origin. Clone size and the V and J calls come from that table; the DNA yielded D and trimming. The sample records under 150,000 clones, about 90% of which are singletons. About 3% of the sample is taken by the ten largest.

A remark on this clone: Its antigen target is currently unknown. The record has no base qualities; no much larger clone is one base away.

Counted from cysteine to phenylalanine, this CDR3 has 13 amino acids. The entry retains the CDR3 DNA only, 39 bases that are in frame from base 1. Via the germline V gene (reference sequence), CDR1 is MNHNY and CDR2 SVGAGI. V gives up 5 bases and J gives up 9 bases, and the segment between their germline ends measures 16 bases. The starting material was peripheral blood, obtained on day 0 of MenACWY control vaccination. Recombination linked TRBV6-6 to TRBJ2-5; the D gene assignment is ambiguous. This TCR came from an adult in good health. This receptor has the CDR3 CASSRSDSSAQYF. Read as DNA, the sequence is TGTGCCAGCAGTCGATCAGACTCATCGGCCCAGTACTTC.